Ten or more counts support the clone carrying this T cell receptor beta chain. The antigen remains undetermined. These data come from a study of T cells in Graves' hyperthyroidism and ophthalmopathy. About the research overall: Peripheral blood draws took place at initial diagnosis, ahead of any treatment.

The study, taken as a whole, reports: It was a median approximately 7.1 months before onset that the model predicted ophthalmopathy.

From RNA transcripts, TCR beta CDR3 regions were amplified. A first-round RT-PCR of the TCR CDR3 used the HTBI primer set. TCRdb re-called the multiplex PCR reads through MiXCR, storing one row per CDR3 protein. The profile covers nearly 600,000 distinct CDR3 sequences, with 14% appearing a single time and approximately 6.4% taken by the ten largest. CDR3 length: 14 residues. Trimming took 4 bases from V and 10 from J; bases not matched to a gene: 7. CDR1 and CDR2 from the germline V gene are MNHEY and SMNVEV (reference sequence). Sequencing input: blood. The receptor comes from a woman under 30 with Graves' ophthalmopathy. The genes are TRBV27 and TRBJ1-6, with TRBD1 matching 7 bases. The CDR3 is CASSYRGAGSPLHF. For the CDR3, the DNA is TGTGCCAGCAGTTACAGGGGCGCCGGATCACCCCTCCACTTT.